The 18 T cell receptor beta chains in this list originate from one sample, sequenced in a study of control samples from healthy donors and cancer patients. Assay used: immunoSEQ multiplex PCR; TCRdb lists only in-frame clones, some missing. The sample shows under 150,000 clones, 80% to 95% of them seen only once. The sample taken for sequencing was blood. All receptors come from a man aged 30-40 years in good health.

The chain couples TRBV7-6 to TRBJ2-2; no clear D. Germline values: CDR1 SGHVS, CDR2 FNYEAQ. V lost 1 base and J 5 bases, leaving 11 bases between the germline ends. This CDR3 is 15 amino acids long. CDR3 loop: CASSLGGIGTGELFF. The CDR3 DNA follows: TGTGCCAGCAGCTTAGGGGGAATAGGGACCGGGGAGCTGTTTTTT.

This chain links TRBV29-1 with TRBJ2-2; D gene uncertain. Trimming cost V 4 bases and J 6 bases, with 15 bases left between them. The CDR3 contains 14 residues. The germline V gene encodes CDR1 SQVTM and CDR2 ANQGSEA. CDR3 sequence: CSVAEAMGSGELFF. In DNA form, the CDR3 reads TGCAGCGTTGCCGAGGCGATGGGATCCGGGGAGCTGTTTTTT.

The chain uses TRBV19 and TRBJ1-2; D uncertain. V gave up 4 bases and J gave up 3 bases, with 6 bases separating them. CDR3 length equals 12 residues. The germline V gene has CDR1 LNHDA and CDR2 SQIVND (reference sequence). CDR3 protein: CASSTSYYGYTF. Here the CDR3 DNA reads TGTGCCAGTAGTACAAGTTACTATGGCTACACCTTC.

The chain employs TRBV30 and TRBJ1-1, with TRBD1 matching 8 bases. There are 13 residues in the CDR3. Germline assignment: CDR1 GTSNPN and CDR2 SVGIG (reference sequence). The ends lost 1 base at V and 11 bases at J; junction bases unmatched: 9. The CDR3 nucleotides are TGTGCCTGGAGTGGCCAGGGGGCTGTCATGGCTTTCTTT. Its translation: CAWSGQGAVMAFF.

The chain uses TRBV5-8 and TRBJ2-3; TRBD2 aligns across 7 bases. The germline gives CDR1 SGHTS, CDR2 YDEGEE. The V segment lost 0 bases and the J segment 0 bases; nucleotides outside the gene matches: 4. The CDR3 is 16 amino acids. The CDR3 reads CASSLALAASTDTQYF. CDR3 in DNA: TGTGCCAGCAGCTTGGCGCTAGCGGCTAGCACAGATACGCAGTATTTT.

The chain joins TRBV7-8 to TRBJ1-1; 7 positions agree with TRBD1. The CDR3 extends over 14 amino acids. V was pared by 6 bases and J by 4 bases, with 8 bases of the junction left unmatched. Looked up from germline, CDR1 is SGHVS and CDR2 is FQNEAQ. The CDR3 region is CASSRFDRATEAFF. The CDR3 region has the DNA TGTGCCAGCAGTCGCTTTGACAGGGCCACTGAAGCTTTCTTT.

J is TRBJ1-2 and V is TRBV2, with D unresolved. This CDR3 spans 14 amino acids. Germline V gene data show CDR1 as SNHLY and CDR2 as FYNNEI. V lost 3 bases, J lost 3 bases, and 11 bases lay in between. As DNA, the CDR3 is TGTGCCAGCAGTGAGTCCGGCCGATACTATGGCTACACCTTC. Translated, it gives CASSESGRYYGYTF.

V gene TRBV30 combines with J gene TRBJ1-2; D is undetermined. Germline assignment: CDR1 GTSNPN and CDR2 SVGIG (reference sequence). V was shortened by 2 bases and J by 4 bases, with 5 bases between the two germline ends. CDR3 length: 11 residues. The CDR3 sequence is CAWSPGYGYTF. The CDR3 region has the DNA TGTGCCTGGAGTCCGGGCTATGGCTACACCTTC.

This chain links TRBV5-4 with TRBJ2-3, with 7 positions matching TRBD2. This CDR3 region has 16 residues. CDR1 and CDR2 (germline): SGHNT, YYREEE (reference sequence). Unmatched junction bases numbered 8, after V lost 2 bases and J lost 2 bases. CDR3 in amino acids: CASSFPGTTYTDTQYF. The CDR3 DNA is TGTGCCAGCAGCTTTCCCGGGACTACATACACAGATACGCAGTATTTT.

This clone was seen a single time. The chain couples TRBV3-1 (or the pseudogene TRBV3-2) to TRBJ2-3; 12 bases are a match to TRBD2. With V trimmed by 3 bases and J by 2 bases, 9 bases remained unmatched. Germline V gene lookup returns CDR1 LGHDT and CDR2 YNNKEL (reference sequence). The CDR3 loop spans 18 amino acids. CDR3 bases: TGTGCCAGCAGCCAGGGTAAACTAGCGGGAGGCCCCACAGATACGCAGTATTTT. The encoded protein is CASSQGKLAGGPTDTQYF.

The chain couples TRBV2 to TRBJ1-1; no clear D. This CDR3 is 17 amino acids long. V was clipped by 4 bases and J by 1 base, with 19 bases between them. Germline CDR1 reads SNHLY; CDR2 reads FYNNEI. This chain's CDR3 is CASSVGVLRNRNTEAFF. The CDR3 bases are TGTGCCAGCAGTGTTGGGGTGCTTCGGAATAGGAACACTGAAGCTTTCTTT. Complete variable domain (other parts from reference TRBV2 and TRBJ1-1): EPEVTQTPSHQVTQMGQEVILRCVPISNHLYFYWYRQILGQKVEFLVSFYNNEISEKSEIFDDQFSVERPDGSNFTLKIRSTKLEDSAMYFCASSVGVLRNRNTEAFFGQGTRLTVV.

Here the CDR3 DNA reads TGTGCCATCAGTGAAAATACAGGGCAGGCTTTCTTT. Its translation: CAISENTGQAFF. The chain recombines TRBV10-3 with TRBJ1-1; a possible D gene is TRBD1 (6 bases). Trimming pared 3 bases from V and 11 bases from J, leaving 13 bases between. This CDR3 comprises 12 residues. Germline CDR1 is ENHRY and CDR2 is SYGVKD.

This chain uses TRBV3-1 (or the pseudogene TRBV3-2) with TRBJ2-5; the match to TRBD2 covers 9 bases. V trimming: 0 bases; J trimming: 5 bases; junction bases outside the gene matches: 10. Germline values: CDR1 LGHDT, CDR2 YNNKEL (reference sequence). This CDR3 is 17 amino acids long. CDR3: CASSQEVGREGEETQYF. CDR3 nucleotides: TGTGCCAGCAGCCAAGAAGTGGGGCGGGAGGGCGAGGAGACCCAGTACTTC.

The rearrangement joins TRBV27 to TRBJ1-5, with no clear D. Germline CDR1 and CDR2: MNHEY and SMNVEV (reference sequence). The CDR3 runs 17 residues. V shed 0 bases and J shed 7 bases, with 19 bases lying between them. Written as DNA, the CDR3 is TGTGCCAGCAGTTTATCTCCCAGGCCGGGCTTGGGACAGCCCCAGCATTTT. The encoded protein is CASSLSPRPGLGQPQHF.

This sequence joins TRBV9 and TRBJ2-3, with 9 positions matching TRBD1. The CDR3 extends over 14 amino acids. V shed 4 bases and J 3 bases; nucleotides not matched to a gene: 3. Germline values: CDR1 SGDLS, CDR2 YYNGEE. CDR3 protein: CASSRDRETDTQYF. The CDR3 DNA reads TGTGCCAGCAGCCGGGACAGGGAGACAGATACGCAGTATTTT.

The rearrangement uses TRBV7-2 and TRBJ2-7, with 7 bases that match TRBD1. Germline V CDR1 and CDR2: SGHTA, FQGNSA. Losses at the gene ends were 2 bases for V and 2 bases for J; bases not matched to a gene: 6. The CDR3 length is 15 residues. The CDR3 sequence: CASSLRGQSTYEQYF. DNA of the CDR3: TGTGCCAGCAGCTTAAGGGGGCAGAGTACCTACGAGCAGTACTTC.

J is TRBJ2-5 and V is TRBV5-6, with 8 bases that match TRBD2. CDR3 length: 16 residues. CDR1 SGHDT and CDR2 YYEEEE come from the germline V gene. After removal of 0 bases from V and 1 base from J, the junction contained 5 bases not matched to a gene. The CDR3 sequence: CASSLGVSGIQETQYF. CDR3 coding DNA: TGTGCCAGCAGCTTGGGTGTTAGCGGGATCCAAGAGACCCAGTACTTC.

J is TRBJ1-1 and V is TRBV5-5, with no clear D. The length of the CDR3 is 14 residues. Between the trimmed V and J ends, which lost 2 bases and 2 bases, there was a span of 10 bases. Germline V gene data show CDR1 as SGHKS and CDR2 as YYEKEE (reference sequence). The CDR3 region is CASSLQTRNTEAFF. The CDR3 coding sequence is TGTGCCAGCAGCTTACAGACCCGTAACACTGAAGCTTTCTTT.